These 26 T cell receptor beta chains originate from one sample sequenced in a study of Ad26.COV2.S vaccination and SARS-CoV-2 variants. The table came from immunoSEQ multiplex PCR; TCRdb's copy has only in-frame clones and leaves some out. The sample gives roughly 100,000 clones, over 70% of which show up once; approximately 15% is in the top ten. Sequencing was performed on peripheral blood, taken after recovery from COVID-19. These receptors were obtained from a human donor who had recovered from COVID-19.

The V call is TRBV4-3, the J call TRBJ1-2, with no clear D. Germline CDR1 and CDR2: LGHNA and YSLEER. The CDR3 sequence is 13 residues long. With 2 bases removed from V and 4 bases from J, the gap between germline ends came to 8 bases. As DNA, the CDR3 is TGCGCCAGCAGCCAACAGGCGGGCTATGGCTACACCTTC. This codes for CASSQQAGYGYTF.

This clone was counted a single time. The CDR3: CASSQGPRGMNTEAFF. In DNA form, the CDR3 reads TGCGCCAGCAGCCAAGGACCCCGGGGGATGAACACTGAAGCTTTCTTT. The chain has TRBV4-1 and TRBJ1-1; the D gene is possibly TRBD1 (5 bases). The V and J ends lost 1 base and 0 bases respectively, with 12 bases between them. The CDR3 has 16 amino acids. Germline V lookup: CDR1 MGHRA, CDR2 YSYEKL.

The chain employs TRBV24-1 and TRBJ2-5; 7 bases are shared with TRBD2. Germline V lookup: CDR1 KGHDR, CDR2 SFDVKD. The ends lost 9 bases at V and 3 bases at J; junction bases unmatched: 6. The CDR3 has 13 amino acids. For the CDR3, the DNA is TGTGCCACCCGGGGGGACGGGAAAGAGACCCAGTACTTC. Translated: CATRGDGKETQYF.

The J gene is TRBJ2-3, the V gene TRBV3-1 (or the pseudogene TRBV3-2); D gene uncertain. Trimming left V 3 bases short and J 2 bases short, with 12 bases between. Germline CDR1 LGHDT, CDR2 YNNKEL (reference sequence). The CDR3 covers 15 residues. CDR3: CASSHLRRYTDTQYF. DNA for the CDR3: TGTGCCAGCAGCCACCTCCGCCGGTACACAGATACGCAGTATTTT.

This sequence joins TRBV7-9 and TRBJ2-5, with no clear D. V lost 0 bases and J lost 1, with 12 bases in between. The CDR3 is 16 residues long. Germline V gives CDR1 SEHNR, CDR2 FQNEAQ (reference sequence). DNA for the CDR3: TGTGCCAGCAGCTTAGCGCTGTTAGGGATCCAAGAGACCCAGTACTTC. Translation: CASSLALLGIQETQYF.

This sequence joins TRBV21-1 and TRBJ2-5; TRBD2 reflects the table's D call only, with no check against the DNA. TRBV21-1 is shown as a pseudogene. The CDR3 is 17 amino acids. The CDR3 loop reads CASSKVLLAGLQETQYF. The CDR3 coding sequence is TGTGCCAGCAGCAAAGTTTTGCTAGCGGGGTTACAAGAGACCCAGTACTTC.

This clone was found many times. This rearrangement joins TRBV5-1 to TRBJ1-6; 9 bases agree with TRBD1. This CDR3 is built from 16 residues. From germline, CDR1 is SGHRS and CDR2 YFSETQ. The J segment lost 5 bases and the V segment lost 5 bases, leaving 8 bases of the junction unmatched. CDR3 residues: CASRQGAGGNNSPLHF. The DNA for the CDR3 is TGCGCCAGCAGACAGGGGGCCGGGGGGAATAATTCACCCCTCCACTTT.

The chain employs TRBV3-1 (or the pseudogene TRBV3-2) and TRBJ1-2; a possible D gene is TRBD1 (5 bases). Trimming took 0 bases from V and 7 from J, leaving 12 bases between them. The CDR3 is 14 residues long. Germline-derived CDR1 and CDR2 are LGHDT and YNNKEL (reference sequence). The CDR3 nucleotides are TGTGCCAGCAGCCAAGAGCGGAGGGGTGGTGGCTACACCTTC. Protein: CASSQERRGGGYTF.

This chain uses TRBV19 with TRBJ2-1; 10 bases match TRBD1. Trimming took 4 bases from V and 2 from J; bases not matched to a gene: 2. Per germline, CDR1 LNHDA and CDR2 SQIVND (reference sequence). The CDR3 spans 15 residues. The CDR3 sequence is CASSTGTGAYNEQFF. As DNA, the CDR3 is TGTGCCAGTAGTACCGGGACAGGGGCCTACAATGAGCAGTTCTTC.

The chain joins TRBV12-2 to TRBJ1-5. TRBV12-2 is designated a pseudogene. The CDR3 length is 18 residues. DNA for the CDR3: TGTGCAAGTCGCTTAGGACATTGCCGGACTTATAGCAATCAGCCCCAGCATTTT. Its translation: CASRLGHCRTYSNQPQHF.

The CDR3 spells CASSTGRQLNEKLFF. The CDR3 DNA reads as TGTGCCAGCAGTACCGGCCGTCAGCTTAATGAAAAACTGTTTTTT. The rearrangement uses TRBV6-5 and TRBJ1-4; D gene uncertain. V lost 5 bases and J 4 bases, leaving 14 bases between the germline ends. The CDR3 is 15 amino acids. The germline V gene has CDR1 MNHEY and CDR2 SVGAGI.

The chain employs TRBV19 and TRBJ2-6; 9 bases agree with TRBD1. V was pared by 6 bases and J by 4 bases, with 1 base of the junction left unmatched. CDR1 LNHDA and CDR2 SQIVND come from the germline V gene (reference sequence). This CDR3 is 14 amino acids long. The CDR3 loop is CASRGTGGANVLTF. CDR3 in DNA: TGTGCCAGTAGAGGGACAGGGGGGGCCAACGTCCTGACTTTC.

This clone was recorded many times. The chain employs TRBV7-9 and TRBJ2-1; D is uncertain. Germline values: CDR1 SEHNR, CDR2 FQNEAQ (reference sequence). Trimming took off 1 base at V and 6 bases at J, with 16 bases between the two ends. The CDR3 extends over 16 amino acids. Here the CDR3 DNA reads TGTGCCAGCAGCTTAGGTGATCAGGTTTTGACCAATGAGCAGTTCTTC. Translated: CASSLGDQVLTNEQFF.

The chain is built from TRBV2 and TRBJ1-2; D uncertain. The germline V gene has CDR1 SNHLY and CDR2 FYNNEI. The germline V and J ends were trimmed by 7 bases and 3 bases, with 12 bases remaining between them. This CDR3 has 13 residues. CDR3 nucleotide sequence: TGTGCCAGCACGACGAACTATGACTATGGCTACACCTTC. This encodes CASTTNYDYGYTF.

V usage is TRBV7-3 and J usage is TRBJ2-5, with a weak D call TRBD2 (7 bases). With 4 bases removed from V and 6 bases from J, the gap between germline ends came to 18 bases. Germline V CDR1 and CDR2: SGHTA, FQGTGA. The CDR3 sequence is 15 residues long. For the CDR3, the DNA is TGTGCCAGCAGCTCCCAAGGGGGGGTCCCGAAGACCCAGTACTTC. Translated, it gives CASSSQGGVPKTQYF.

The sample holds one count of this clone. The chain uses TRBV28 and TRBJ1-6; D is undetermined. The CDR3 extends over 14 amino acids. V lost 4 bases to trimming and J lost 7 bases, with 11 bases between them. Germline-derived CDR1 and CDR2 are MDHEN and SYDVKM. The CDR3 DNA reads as TGTGCCAGCAGTTCAAACGGGTTCAATTCACCCCTCCACTTT. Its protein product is CASSSNGFNSPLHF.

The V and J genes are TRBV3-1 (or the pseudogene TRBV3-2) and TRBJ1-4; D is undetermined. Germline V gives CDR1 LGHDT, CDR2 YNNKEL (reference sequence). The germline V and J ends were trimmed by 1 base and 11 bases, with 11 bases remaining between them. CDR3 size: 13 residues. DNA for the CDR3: TGTGCCAGCAGCCAAGTTTCAATCGGGAAACTGTTTTTT. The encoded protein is CASSQVSIGKLFF.

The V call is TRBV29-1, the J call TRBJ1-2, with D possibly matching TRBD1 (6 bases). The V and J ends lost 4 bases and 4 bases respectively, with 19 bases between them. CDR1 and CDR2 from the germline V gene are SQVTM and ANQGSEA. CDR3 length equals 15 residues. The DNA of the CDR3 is TGCAGCGTTGGGGCCGGGGGGGACAAACTCTATGGCTACACCTTC. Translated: CSVGAGGDKLYGYTF.

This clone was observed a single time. CDR3 bases: TGTGCCAGCAGTCAGAACAGGGCAGGCAAAAACATTCAGTACTTC. Protein sequence: CASSQNRAGKNIQYF. The chain has TRBV4-2 and TRBJ2-4, with D possibly TRBD1 on 6 matching bases. Deletions cut 6 bases from V and 3 bases from J, with 15 bases between. Per germline, CDR1 LGHNA and CDR2 YNFKEQ. The CDR3 is 15 amino acids.

This CDR3 is CASSPGIGANYGYTF. DNA for the CDR3: TGCGCCAGCAGCCCAGGGATTGGCGCTAACTATGGCTACACCTTC. The V gene is TRBV5-1, the J gene TRBJ1-2; a possible D gene is TRBD1 (5 bases). V lost 4 bases to trimming and J lost 0 bases, with 13 bases between them. CDR3 length: 15 residues. From germline, CDR1 is SGHRS and CDR2 YFSETQ.

This CDR3 is CASSERRVWDGYTF. The DNA of the CDR3 is TGTGCCAGCAGTGAAAGGCGGGTCTGGGATGGCTACACCTTC. This chain connects TRBV6-1 to TRBJ1-2; D remains unclear. Germline V gives CDR1 MNHNS, CDR2 SASEGT. This CDR3 comprises 14 residues. V gave up 2 bases and J gave up 6 bases, with 13 bases separating them.

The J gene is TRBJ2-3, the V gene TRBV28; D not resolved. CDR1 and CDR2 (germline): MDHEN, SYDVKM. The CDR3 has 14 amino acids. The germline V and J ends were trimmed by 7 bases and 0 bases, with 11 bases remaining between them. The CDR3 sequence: CASKGPHSTDTQYF. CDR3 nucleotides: TGTGCCAGCAAAGGACCGCATAGCACAGATACGCAGTATTTT.

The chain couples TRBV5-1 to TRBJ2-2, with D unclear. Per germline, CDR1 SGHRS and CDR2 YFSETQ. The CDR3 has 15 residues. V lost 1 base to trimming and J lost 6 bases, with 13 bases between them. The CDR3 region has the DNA TGCGCCAGCAGCTTGCAGCAGGTTAGCTCCGGGGAGCTGTTTTTT. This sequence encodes CASSLQQVSSGELFF.

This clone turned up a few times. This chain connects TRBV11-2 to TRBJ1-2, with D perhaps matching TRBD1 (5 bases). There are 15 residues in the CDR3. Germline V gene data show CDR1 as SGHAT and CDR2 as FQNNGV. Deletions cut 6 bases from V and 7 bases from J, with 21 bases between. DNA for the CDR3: TGTGCCAGCAGTGCCATGGGGACCTTTAGGGGTGGCTACACCTTC. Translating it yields CASSAMGTFRGGYTF.

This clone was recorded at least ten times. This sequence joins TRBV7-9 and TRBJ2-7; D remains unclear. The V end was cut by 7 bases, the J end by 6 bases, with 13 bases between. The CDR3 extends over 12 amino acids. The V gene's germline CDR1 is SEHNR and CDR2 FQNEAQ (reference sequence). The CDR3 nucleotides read TGTGCCAGCACCTCAATGGGTAGCGAGCAGTACTTC. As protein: CASTSMGSEQYF.

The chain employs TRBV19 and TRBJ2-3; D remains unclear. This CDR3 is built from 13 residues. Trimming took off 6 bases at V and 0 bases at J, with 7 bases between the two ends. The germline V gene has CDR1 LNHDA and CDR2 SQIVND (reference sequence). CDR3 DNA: TGTGCCAGTAGCAGATCAAGCACAGATACGCAGTATTTT. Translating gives CASSRSSTDTQYF.